Shown below are 15 T cell receptor beta chains from a single sample sequenced in a study of shared clonotypes between healthy human individuals. Produced via immunoSEQ multiplex PCR; TCRdb's table is partial and in-frame only. This sample yields about 2.3 million clones, of which around 90% are seen a single time; around 0.38% belongs to the top ten. The sample taken for sequencing was naive CD4+ T cells from PBMCs. Subset indicated: CD45RA+ positively selected. These receptor sequences come from a man younger than 35 in good health. Some clones in this sample may be carry-over from other donors' samples.

In the case of this clone: Relative to the germline gene, one junction end is altered; a read error may explain this. The chain carries TRBV11-2 and TRBJ2-7; 8 nucleotides agree with TRBD2. The germline V gene has CDR1 SGHAT and CDR2 FQNNGV. This CDR3 is 18 amino acids long. CDR3 amino acids: CASSLDRPGLVSVYEQYF. DNA for the CDR3: TGTGCCAGCAGCCTAGACAGACCGGGACTAGTTTCCGTCTACGAGCAGTACTTC.

The J gene is TRBJ2-1, the V gene TRBV9, with 11 bases matching TRBD2. The length of the CDR3 is 16 residues. Germline trimming cut 4 bases from V and 5 bases from J; bases unmatched to any gene: 8. CDR1 is SGDLS and CDR2 is YYNGEE in the germline V gene. The CDR3 nucleotides are TGTGCCAGCAGCCCTCCGGTACTAGCGGGAGACAATGAGCAGTTCTTC. This encodes CASSPPVLAGDNEQFF.

The genes are TRBV7-9 and TRBJ1-6; D remains ambiguous. V shed 1 base and J shed 10 bases, with 8 bases lying between them. CDR3 length: 13 amino acids. The germline V gene has CDR1 SEHNR and CDR2 FQNEAQ (reference sequence). CDR3 region: CASSLGTYSPLHF. Written as DNA, the CDR3 is TGTGCCAGCAGCTTAGGGACCTACTCACCCCTCCACTTT.

This chain joins TRBV13 and TRBJ2-7; possibly TRBD2 for D (6 bases). The germline V and J ends were trimmed by 5 bases and 3 bases, with 11 bases remaining between them. The CDR3 contains 13 residues. The germline V gene has CDR1 PRHDT and CDR2 FYEKMQ (reference sequence). The CDR3 DNA is TGTGCCAGCAGCACCCGGGGGATCTACGAGCAGTACTTC. As protein: CASSTRGIYEQYF.

This chain joins TRBV4-1 and TRBJ2-7; D is possibly TRBD1 or TRBD2 (6 bases each). The CDR3 runs to 13 residues. Germline V CDR1 and CDR2: MGHRA, YSYEKL. V lost 0 bases and J lost 5, with 8 bases in between. The CDR3: CASSQDRGDEQYF. The DNA of the CDR3 is TGCGCCAGCAGCCAAGATAGGGGGGACGAGCAGTACTTC.

This sequence joins TRBV5-6 and TRBJ2-7, with D perhaps TRBD1 or TRBD2 (5 bases each). V lost 2 bases and J 3 bases, leaving 15 bases between the germline ends. This CDR3 has 15 residues. Germline V CDR1 and CDR2: SGHDT, YYEEEE. The DNA for the CDR3 is TGTGCCAGCAGCTTCCCCGGGACGGCTAGCTACGAGCAGTACTTC. This sequence encodes CASSFPGTASYEQYF.

This CDR3 reads CASSLVVGHQTGDTQYF. DNA for the CDR3: TGTGCCAGCAGCTTAGTCGTCGGACATCAAACGGGAGATACGCAGTATTTT. The genes are TRBV7-9 and TRBJ2-3; D is perhaps TRBD1 (5 bases). Germline-derived CDR1 and CDR2 are SEHNR and FQNEAQ (reference sequence). Trimming took off 1 base at V and 5 bases at J, with 19 bases between the two ends. The CDR3 spans 17 residues.

The chain recombines TRBV19 with TRBJ2-7; TRBD2 is a possible D gene (6 bases). V was shortened by 3 bases and J by 1 base, with 13 bases between the two germline ends. Germline loops: CDR1 LNHDA, CDR2 SQIVND (reference sequence). The CDR3 spans 15 residues. CDR3 bases: TGTGCCAGTAGTATGATCGGGAGTGGGTCCTACGAGCAGTACTTC. Amino acid sequence: CASSMIGSGSYEQYF.

This sequence joins TRBV2 and TRBJ1-3, with D tentatively TRBD1 (6 bases). Germline V gene lookup returns CDR1 SNHLY and CDR2 FYNNEI. V was trimmed by 6 bases and J by 0 bases, leaving 12 bases between them. This CDR3 comprises 15 residues. The CDR3 here is CASRGQRSSGNTIYF. CDR3 coding DNA: TGTGCCAGCAGAGGACAGCGGTCCTCTGGAAACACCATATATTTT.

The genes are TRBV5-1 and TRBJ2-3; D assignment may be TRBD1 or TRBD2 (5 bases each). Trimming left V 5 bases short and J 6 bases short, with 16 bases between. Germline lookup yields CDR1 SGHRS and CDR2 YFSETQ. This CDR3 is 14 amino acids long. CDR3 amino acids: CASSGHPGGDTQYF. The CDR3 nucleotides read TGCGCCAGCAGTGGACATCCGGGCGGGGATACGCAGTATTTT.

The J gene is TRBJ2-5, the V gene TRBV29-1; 10 nucleotides align to TRBD1. In germline, CDR1 is SQVTM, CDR2 ANQGSEA. The length of the CDR3 is 16 residues. The V gene end was trimmed by 6 bases and the J gene end by 5 bases; junction bases not matched to a gene: 15. CDR3 coding DNA: TGCAGCGTGAGGGGAGGGTCGGGACAGGGGTCGGAGACCCAGTACTTC. Encoded protein: CSVRGGSGQGSETQYF.

This clone was counted a single time. This chain links TRBV27 with TRBJ2-7; D might be TRBD2 (5 bases). Germline lookup yields CDR1 MNHEY and CDR2 SMNVEV (reference sequence). Deletions cut 2 bases from V and 5 bases from J, with 13 bases between. The CDR3 runs to 14 residues. CDR3 DNA: TGTGCCAGCAGTTTAATCGACGGACTCCACGAGCAGTACTTC. It translates to CASSLIDGLHEQYF.

The chain is built from TRBV28 and TRBJ1-4; no clear D. Germline V CDR1 and CDR2: MDHEN, SYDVKM. V gave up 2 bases and J gave up 4 bases, with 11 bases separating them. CDR3 length equals 15 residues. CDR3 in DNA: TGTGCCAGCAGTTTACAGGACGGGCGTAATGAAAAACTGTTTTTT. It yields the protein CASSLQDGRNEKLFF. Filled out from reference TRBV28 and TRBJ1-4, the complete variable domain reads DVKVTQSSRYLVKRTGEKVFLECVQDMDHENMFWYRQDPGLGLRLIYFSYDVKMKEKGDIPEGYSVSREKKERFSLILESASTNQTSMYLCASSLQDGRNEKLFFGSGTQLSVL.

This chain links TRBV19 with TRBJ1-2; D ambiguous. Germline CDR1 reads LNHDA; CDR2 reads SQIVND (reference sequence). Trimming pared 2 bases from V and 2 bases from J, leaving 6 bases between. This CDR3 has 13 residues. The CDR3 loop is CASSIQQNYGYTF. CDR3 coding DNA: TGTGCCAGTAGTATACAACAGAACTATGGCTACACCTTC.

This rearrangement joins TRBV9 to TRBJ2-2, with TRBD2 matching 8 bases. The CDR3 is 16 residues long. Germline trimming cut 0 bases from V and 5 bases from J; bases unmatched to any gene: 6. Looked up from germline, CDR1 is SGDLS and CDR2 is YYNGEE. CDR3 sequence: CASSVGVSGRTGELFF. DNA of the CDR3: TGTGCCAGCAGCGTAGGGGTAAGCGGGAGAACCGGGGAGCTGTTTTTT.